This T cell receptor beta chain was sequenced for a study of blood T cell repertoires in COVID-19. Overall study context: T cells, B-cell-depleted T cells, or PBMCs supplied cDNA or gDNA.

Germline CDR1 is SNHLY and CDR2 is FYNNEI. This CDR3 has 14 residues. Germline trimming cut 3 bases from V and 3 bases from J; bases unmatched to any gene: 1. Per the authors' pipeline: Reference gene primer amplification in the assay estimated nucleated cell counts. Here immunoSEQ multiplex PCR was the method, and the copy in TCRdb shows in-frame clones only, minus some. For V, J and clone size, that table is used; D and trimming come from the DNA. The sample carries just over 350,000 clones, about 86% recorded once. Source material: peripheral blood. The TCR originated in a woman in her sixties or seventies with COVID-19, enrolled during active disease. V gene TRBV2 combines with J gene TRBJ2-1; 8 nucleotides line up with TRBD2. The CDR3 protein is CASSDGTSYNEQFF. DNA for the CDR3: TGTGCCAGCAGTGACGGGACTAGCTACAATGAGCAGTTCTTC.